The 20 T cell receptor beta chains in this list originate from one sample, sequenced in a study of T cell repertoires in cytomegalovirus infection. From the reads, TCRdb called clonotypes with MiXCR, one entry per CDR3 protein. This sample carries tens of thousands of distinct CDR3 sequences, about 4.2% of them seen once, and the ten largest clones take under 25%. Sequencing was done on a sample of PBMCs. The origin of the receptors is a human donor in good health (CMV status not recorded). Some clones in this sample may be carry-over from other donors' samples.

This clonotype came up many times. J is TRBJ2-2 and V is TRBV7-6; D gene unclear. The V end was cut by 1 base, the J end by 4 bases, with 4 bases between. The V gene's germline CDR1 is SGHVS and CDR2 FNYEAQ. The CDR3 loop spans 13 amino acids. As DNA, the CDR3 is TGTGCCAGCAGCTTAGACCCCACCGGGGAGCTGTTTTTT. This translates into CASSLDPTGELFF.

Many counts were recorded for this clonotype. The CDR3 DNA reads as TGTGCCAGCAGCTCGGACAGAACTAATGAAAAACTGTTTTTT. This sequence encodes CASSSDRTNEKLFF. The chain joins TRBV7-2 to TRBJ1-4, with TRBD1 as a possible D gene (6 bases). CDR3 length: 14 residues. The ends were cut back, 4 bases at V and 1 base at J, with 7 bases in the middle. Germline values: CDR1 SGHTA, CDR2 FQGNSA.

This clonotype has ten or more counts. This chain links TRBV7-2 with TRBJ2-6, with a weak D call TRBD2 (6 bases). Trimming took off 5 bases at V and 0 bases at J, with 17 bases between the two ends. Germline V gene data show CDR1 as SGHTA and CDR2 as FQGNSA. The CDR3 runs 18 residues. DNA of the CDR3: TGTGCCAGCAGCCAGTATCCGGCGGGGAGCTCTGGGGCCAACGTCCTGACTTTC. It yields the protein CASSQYPAGSSGANVLTF.

This clonotype was observed at least ten times. DNA for the CDR3: TGTGCCAGCTCAGTGGACTCTGGGGCCAACGTCCTGACTTTC. Translation gives CASSVDSGANVLTF. The J gene is TRBJ2-6, the V gene TRBV18; D is uncertain. The CDR3 has 14 residues. Germline assignment: CDR1 KGHSH and CDR2 LQKENI. V shed 5 bases and J shed 0 bases, with 5 bases lying between them.

This clonotype was picked up many times. The rearrangement uses TRBV7-9 and TRBJ1-1; no clear D gene. The CDR3 contains 14 residues. V dropped 5 bases and J dropped 1 base, with 11 bases sitting between them. CDR1 and CDR2 (germline): SEHNR, FQNEAQ (reference sequence). Written as DNA, the CDR3 is TGTGCCAGCAGCCTAATGGACGGGAACACTGAAGCTTTCTTT. Translated, it gives CASSLMDGNTEAFF.

This clonotype showed up just a few times. The chain recombines TRBV7-8 with TRBJ2-1, with D hard to call. V was clipped by 5 bases and J by 14 bases, with 22 bases between them. Germline V gene data show CDR1 as SGHVS and CDR2 as FQNEAQ. The CDR3 spans 14 residues. In nucleotides, the CDR3 is TGTGCCAGCAGCGACATAGGGCCGGCCCACAGTAAGTTCTTC. Its translation: CASSDIGPAHSKFF.

This clonotype was recorded at least ten times. This rearrangement joins TRBV7-2 to TRBJ2-5, with a possible D match to TRBD2 (5 bases). V shed 1 base and J shed 1 base, with 7 bases lying between them. Germline V CDR1 and CDR2: SGHTA, FQGNSA. CDR3 length equals 14 residues. CDR3 amino acids: CASSLGTAQETQYF. The CDR3 bases are TGTGCCAGCAGCTTAGGGACTGCCCAAGAGACCCAGTACTTC.

This clonotype has a count of ten or more. This rearrangement joins TRBV11-1 to TRBJ2-1, with D tentatively TRBD2 (6 bases). Germline V gene sequence: CDR1 SGHAT, CDR2 FQDESV (reference sequence). The CDR3 is 15 residues long. Deletions cut 3 bases from V and 0 bases from J, with 9 bases between. The CDR3 DNA reads as TGTGCCAGCAGCTTTGACGGGAGCTCCTACAATGAGCAGTTCTTC. This gives the protein CASSFDGSSYNEQFF. The full variable domain, completed using reference TRBV11-1 and TRBJ2-1, is EAEVAQSPRYKITEKSQAVAFWCDPISGHATLYWYRQILGQGPELLVQFQDESVVDDSQLPKDRFSAERLKGVDSTLKIQPAELGDSAMYLCASSFDGSSYNEQFFGPGTRLTVL.

The sample holds many counts of this clonotype. The chain links TRBV7-3 to TRBJ2-1, with TRBD1 matching over 10 bases. Germline-derived CDR1 and CDR2 are SGHTA and FQGTGA. The CDR3 loop spans 15 amino acids. V shed 2 bases, J shed 8 bases, and the junction held 6 bases outside the gene matches. CDR3 bases: TGTGCCAGCAGCTTAGGACAGGGGGGAGTGGATGAGCAGTTCTTC. Translated: CASSLGQGGVDEQFF.

In its sample, this clonotype was seen many times. The J gene is TRBJ1-3, the V gene TRBV6-1, with D hard to call. Trimming cost V 1 base and J 1 base, with 8 bases left between them. CDR3 length: 15 residues. Germline V gene sequence: CDR1 MNHNS, CDR2 SASEGT. The CDR3 nucleotides read TGTGCCAGCAGTGAAGGAGGGTTTTCTGGAAACACCATATATTTT. Its translation: CASSEGGFSGNTIYF.

Many counts were recorded for this clonotype. V usage is TRBV7-2 and J usage is TRBJ2-7; a possible D gene is TRBD1 (5 bases). V was pared by 1 base and J by 7 bases, with 17 bases between. Per the germline V gene, CDR1 is SGHTA and CDR2 is FQGNSA. The CDR3 has 15 residues. In DNA, the CDR3 is TGTGCCAGCAGCTTAGTTGGACAAGGGAATGGGGAGCAGTACTTC. The encoded protein is CASSLVGQGNGEQYF.

On this clonotype: At one boundary the junction diverges from the germline segment, which might be a read error. The CDR3 loop is CPSSPSGRVTDTQYF. The CDR3 DNA reads as TGTCCCAGCAGCCCCTCGGGACGGGTCACAGATACGCAGTATTTT. The V gene is TRBV7-2, the J gene TRBJ2-3, with D tentatively TRBD1 or TRBD2 (5 bases each). The V gene's germline CDR1 is SGHTA and CDR2 FQGNSA. The CDR3 is made up of 15 amino acids. The full variable domain, with the rest looked up from reference TRBV7-2 and TRBJ2-3, is GAGVSQSPSNKVTEKGKDVELRCDPISGHTALYWYRQSLGQGLEFLIYFQGNSAPDKSGLPSDRFSAERTGGSVSTLTIQRTQQEDSAVYLCPSSPSGRVTDTQYFGPGTRLTVL.

This clonotype was observed many times. The chain carries TRBV6-2 or TRBV6-3 and TRBJ2-2; the match to TRBD1 covers 9 bases. The V segment lost 5 bases and the J segment 7 bases; nucleotides outside the gene matches: 2. The germline gives CDR1 MNHEY, CDR2 SVGEGT. The CDR3 contains 13 residues. CDR3: CASSGTGFGELFF. CDR3 nucleotide sequence: TGTGCCAGCAGTGGGACAGGGTTCGGGGAGCTGTTTTTT.

This clonotype was found many times. V gene TRBV28 combines with J gene TRBJ1-1; the match to TRBD1 covers 9 bases. The V gene's germline CDR1 is MDHEN and CDR2 SYDVKM. Trimming removed 5 bases from V and 11 bases from J; junction bases left unmatched: 3. CDR3 size: 11 residues. This CDR3 reads CASSGTGKAFF. The CDR3 coding sequence is TGTGCCAGCAGTGGGACAGGGAAGGCTTTCTTT.

In this sample, this clonotype turned up many times. The chain couples TRBV7-2 to TRBJ2-7; TRBD1 might be the D (6 bases). Per the germline V gene, CDR1 is SGHTA and CDR2 is FQGNSA. The CDR3 sequence is 15 residues long. V was shortened by 3 bases and J by 4 bases, with 16 bases between the two germline ends. This CDR3 reads CASSFNDRIRYEQYF. CDR3 in DNA: TGTGCCAGCAGCTTCAACGACAGGATTAGATACGAGCAGTACTTC.

This clonotype was detected ten times or more. The chain employs TRBV7-2 and TRBJ2-1; 7 bases fit TRBD1. Germline CDR1 and CDR2: SGHTA and FQGNSA. This CDR3 is 16 amino acids long. Trimming removed 5 bases from V and 7 bases from J; junction bases left unmatched: 14. This CDR3 reads CASSVGTARSRNEQFF. The DNA for the CDR3 is TGTGCCAGCAGCGTCGGGACAGCACGGAGTAGGAATGAGCAGTTCTTC. Drawing the rest from reference TRBV7-2 and TRBJ2-1, the complete variable domain is GAGVSQSPSNKVTEKGKDVELRCDPISGHTALYWYRQSLGQGLEFLIYFQGNSAPDKSGLPSDRFSAERTGGSVSTLTIQRTQQEDSAVYLCASSVGTARSRNEQFFGPGTRLTVL.

This clonotype came up many times. In DNA, the CDR3 is TGTGCCAGCAGCTTAGCCTGGAGTTCCTACGAGCAGTACTTC. Translating it yields CASSLAWSSYEQYF. This sequence joins TRBV7-8 and TRBJ2-7; D is undetermined. V gave up 0 bases and J gave up 1 base, with 7 bases separating them. Germline V lookup: CDR1 SGHVS, CDR2 FQNEAQ. The CDR3 sequence is 14 residues long. Using reference TRBV7-8 and TRBJ2-7 for the parts outside the CDR3, the full variable domain is GAGVSQSPRYKVAKRGQDVALRCDPISGHVSLFWYQQALGQGPEFLTYFQNEAQLDKSGLPSDRFFAERPEGSVSTLKIQRTQQEDSAVYLCASSLAWSSYEQYFGPGTRLTVT.

This clonotype was seen at least ten times. The chain carries TRBV4-3 and TRBJ2-3; 8 positions match TRBD2. Looked up from germline, CDR1 is LGHNA and CDR2 is YSLEER. CDR3 size: 16 residues. J lost 3 bases, V lost 0 bases, and 5 bases had no gene match. The CDR3 reads CASSQDLGGGTDTQYF. The CDR3 DNA reads TGCGCCAGCAGCCAAGATCTGGGCGGGGGGACAGATACGCAGTATTTT.

About this clonotype itself: At one of its ends the junction is not consistent with the germline gene, which may arise from a read error. This sequence joins TRBV7-2 and TRBJ2-7, with 7 nucleotides matching TRBD2. This CDR3 has 14 amino acids. Germline CDR1 reads SGHTA; CDR2 reads FQGNSA. The CDR3 region is CASSPLGRPREKYF. DNA of the CDR3: TGTGCAAGCAGCCCCTTGGGCCGCCCGCGGGAGAAGTACTTC.

This clonotype was counted many times. CDR3 DNA sequence: TGTGCCAGCAGCGGGACTAGCTACAATGAGCAGTTCTTC. Protein product: CASSGTSYNEQFF. The genes are TRBV7-2 and TRBJ2-1, with 8 bases that match TRBD2. V shed 5 bases and J 3 bases; nucleotides not matched to a gene: 0. Germline V lookup: CDR1 SGHTA, CDR2 FQGNSA. The CDR3 is 13 residues long. Complete variable domain (other parts from reference TRBV7-2 and TRBJ2-1): GAGVSQSPSNKVTEKGKDVELRCDPISGHTALYWYRQSLGQGLEFLIYFQGNSAPDKSGLPSDRFSAERTGGSVSTLTIQRTQQEDSAVYLCASSGTSYNEQFFGPGTRLTVL.